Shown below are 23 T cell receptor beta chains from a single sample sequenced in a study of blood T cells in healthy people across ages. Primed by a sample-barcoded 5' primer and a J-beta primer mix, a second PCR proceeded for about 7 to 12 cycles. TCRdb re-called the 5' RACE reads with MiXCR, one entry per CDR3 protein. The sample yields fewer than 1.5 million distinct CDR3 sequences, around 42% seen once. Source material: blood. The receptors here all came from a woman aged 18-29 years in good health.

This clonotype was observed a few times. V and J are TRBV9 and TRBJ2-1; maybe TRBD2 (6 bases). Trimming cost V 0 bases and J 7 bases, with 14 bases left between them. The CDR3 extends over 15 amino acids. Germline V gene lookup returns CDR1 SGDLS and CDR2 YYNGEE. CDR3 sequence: CASSVVAGSSNEQFF. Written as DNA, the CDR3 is TGTGCCAGCAGCGTAGTTGCGGGGTCGTCGAATGAGCAGTTCTTC.

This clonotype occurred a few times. CDR3 region: CASSEYLNRYF. The CDR3 DNA follows: TGTGCCAGCAGTGAATACTTGAACCGGTACTTC. The chain links TRBV25-1 to TRBJ2-7, with no clear D. CDR1 and CDR2 (germline): MGHDK, SYGVNS. The CDR3 is 11 amino acids. Trimming cost V 0 bases and J 12 bases, with 9 bases left between them.

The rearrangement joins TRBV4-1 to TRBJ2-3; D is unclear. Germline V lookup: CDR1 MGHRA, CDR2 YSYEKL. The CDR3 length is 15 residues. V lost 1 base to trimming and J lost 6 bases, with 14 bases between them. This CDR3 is CASSQGPSSEDTQYF. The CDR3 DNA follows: TGCGCCAGCAGCCAAGGGCCAAGCAGTGAGGATACGCAGTATTTT.

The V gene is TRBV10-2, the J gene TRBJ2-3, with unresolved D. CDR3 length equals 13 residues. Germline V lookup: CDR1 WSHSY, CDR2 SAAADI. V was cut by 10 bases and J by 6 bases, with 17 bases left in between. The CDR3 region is CATVAPETDTQYF. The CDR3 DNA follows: TGCGCCACCGTCGCGCCGGAGACGGATACGCAGTATTTT.

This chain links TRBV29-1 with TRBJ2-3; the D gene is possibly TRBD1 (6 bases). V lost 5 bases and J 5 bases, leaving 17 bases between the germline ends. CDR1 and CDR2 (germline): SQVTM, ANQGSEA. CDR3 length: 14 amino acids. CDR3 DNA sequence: TGCAGCGTTAAAAAGGCATCAGGGGTAGATACGCAGTATTTT. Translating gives CSVKKASGVDTQYF.

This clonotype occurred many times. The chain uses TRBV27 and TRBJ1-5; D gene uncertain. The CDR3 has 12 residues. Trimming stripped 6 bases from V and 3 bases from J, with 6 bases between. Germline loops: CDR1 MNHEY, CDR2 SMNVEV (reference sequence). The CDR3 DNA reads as TGTGCCAGCAGCCGACCCAATCAGCCCCAGCATTTT. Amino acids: CASSRPNQPQHF.

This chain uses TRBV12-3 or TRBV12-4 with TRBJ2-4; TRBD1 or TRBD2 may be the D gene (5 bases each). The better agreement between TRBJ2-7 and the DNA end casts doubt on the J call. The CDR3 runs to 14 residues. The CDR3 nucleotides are TGTGCCAGCAGGGGGGACGGTACAATCTACGAGCAGTACTTC. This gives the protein CASRGDGTIYEQYF.

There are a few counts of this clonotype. The CDR3 DNA is TGTGCCAGCAGCTTAAATCAGGGACATAGCAATCAGCCCCAGCATTTT. Its translation: CASSLNQGHSNQPQHF. V usage is TRBV7-8 and J usage is TRBJ1-5, with D tentatively TRBD1 (6 bases). The CDR3 has 16 residues. V was shortened by 2 bases and J by 0 bases, with 11 bases between the two germline ends. Germline CDR1 SGHVS, CDR2 FQNEAQ. The complete variable domain, with remaining parts taken from reference TRBV7-8 and TRBJ1-5, reads GAGVSQSPRYKVAKRGQDVALRCDPISGHVSLFWYQQALGQGPEFLTYFQNEAQLDKSGLPSDRFFAERPEGSVSTLKIQRTQQEDSAVYLCASSLNQGHSNQPQHFGDGTRLSIL.

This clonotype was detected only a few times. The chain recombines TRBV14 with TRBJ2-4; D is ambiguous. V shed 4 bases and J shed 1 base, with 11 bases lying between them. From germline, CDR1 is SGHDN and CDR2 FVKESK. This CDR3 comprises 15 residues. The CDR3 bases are TGTGCCAGCAGCCCCGGCCTGGGGGCCAAAAACATTCAGTACTTC. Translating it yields CASSPGLGAKNIQYF.

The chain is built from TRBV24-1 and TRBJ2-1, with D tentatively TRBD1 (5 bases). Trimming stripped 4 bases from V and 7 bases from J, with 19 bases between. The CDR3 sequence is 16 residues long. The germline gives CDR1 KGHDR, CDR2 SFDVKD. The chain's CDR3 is CATSEPGGSGHNEQFF. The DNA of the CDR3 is TGTGCCACCAGTGAACCCGGCGGCTCAGGACATAATGAGCAGTTCTTC.

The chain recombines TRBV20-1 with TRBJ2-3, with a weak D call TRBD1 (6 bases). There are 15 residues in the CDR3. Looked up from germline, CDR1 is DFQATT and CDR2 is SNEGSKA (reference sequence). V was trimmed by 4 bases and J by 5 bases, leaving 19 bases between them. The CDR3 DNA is TGCAGTGCTACTGGACAGTCCGGCCTGGGAGATACGCAGTATTTT. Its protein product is CSATGQSGLGDTQYF.

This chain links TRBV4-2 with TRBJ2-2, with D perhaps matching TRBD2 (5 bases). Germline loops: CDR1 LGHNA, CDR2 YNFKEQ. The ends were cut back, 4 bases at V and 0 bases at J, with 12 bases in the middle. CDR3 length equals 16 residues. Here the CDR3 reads CASSREDGANTGELFF. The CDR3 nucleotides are TGTGCCAGCAGCCGCGAGGACGGGGCGAACACCGGGGAGCTGTTTTTT.

The CDR3 here is CASRIPGLETQYF. DNA for the CDR3: TGTGCCAGCAGAATACCAGGGTTGGAGACCCAGTACTTC. J is TRBJ2-5 and V is TRBV6-5, with D maybe TRBD1 (5 bases). Germline lookup yields CDR1 MNHEY and CDR2 SVGAGI. V was clipped by 6 bases and J by 5 bases, with 13 bases between them. The CDR3 covers 13 residues.

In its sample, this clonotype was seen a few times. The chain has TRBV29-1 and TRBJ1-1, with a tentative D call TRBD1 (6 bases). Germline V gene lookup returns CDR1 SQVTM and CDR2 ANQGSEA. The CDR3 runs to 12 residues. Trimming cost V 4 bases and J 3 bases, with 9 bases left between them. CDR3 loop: CSVAGADTEAFF. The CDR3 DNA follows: TGCAGCGTTGCGGGGGCGGACACTGAAGCTTTCTTT.

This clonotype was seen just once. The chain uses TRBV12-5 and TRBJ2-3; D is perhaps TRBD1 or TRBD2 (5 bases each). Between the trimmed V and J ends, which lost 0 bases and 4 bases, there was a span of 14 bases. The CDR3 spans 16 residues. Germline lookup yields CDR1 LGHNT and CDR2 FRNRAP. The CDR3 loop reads CASGLVLGLGADTQYF. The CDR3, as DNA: TGTGCTAGTGGTTTGGTACTGGGTTTGGGGGCAGATACGCAGTATTTT.

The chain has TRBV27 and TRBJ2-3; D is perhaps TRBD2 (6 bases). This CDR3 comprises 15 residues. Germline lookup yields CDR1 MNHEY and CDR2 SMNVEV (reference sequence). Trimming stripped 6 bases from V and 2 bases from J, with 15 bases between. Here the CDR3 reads CASRARDLSTDTQYF. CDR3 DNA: TGTGCCAGCAGGGCCCGGGACTTATCCACAGATACGCAGTATTTT.

The CDR3 coding sequence is TGTGCCAGCAGCCCACGCGTAGCGGGAGAGTACAATGAGCAGTTCTTC. Amino acids: CASSPRVAGEYNEQFF. The chain links TRBV7-9 to TRBJ2-1, with 9 bases matching TRBD2. Germline CDR1 SEHNR, CDR2 FQNEAQ (reference sequence). V shed 5 bases, J shed 4 bases, and the junction held 9 bases outside the gene matches. This CDR3 contains 16 residues. The full variable domain, in which reference TRBV7-9 and TRBJ2-1 provide the parts outside the CDR3, is DTGVSQNPRHKITKRGQNVTFRCDPISEHNRLYWYRQTLGQGPEFLTYFQNEAQLEKSRLLSDRFSAERPKGSFSTLEIQRTEQGDSAMYLCASSPRVAGEYNEQFFGPGTRLTVL.

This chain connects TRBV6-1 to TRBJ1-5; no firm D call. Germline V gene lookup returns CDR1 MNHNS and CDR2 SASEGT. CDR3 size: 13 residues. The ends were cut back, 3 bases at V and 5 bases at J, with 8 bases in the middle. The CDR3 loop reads CASSDPRYQPQHF. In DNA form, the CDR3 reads TGTGCCAGCAGTGATCCCCGGTATCAGCCCCAGCATTTT.

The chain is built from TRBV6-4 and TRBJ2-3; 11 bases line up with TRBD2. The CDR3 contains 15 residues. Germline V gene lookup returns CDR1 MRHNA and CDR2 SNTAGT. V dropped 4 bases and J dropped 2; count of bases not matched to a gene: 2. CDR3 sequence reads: CASSASGRPTDTQYF. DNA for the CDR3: TGTGCCAGCAGTGCTAGCGGGAGGCCCACAGATACGCAGTATTTT.

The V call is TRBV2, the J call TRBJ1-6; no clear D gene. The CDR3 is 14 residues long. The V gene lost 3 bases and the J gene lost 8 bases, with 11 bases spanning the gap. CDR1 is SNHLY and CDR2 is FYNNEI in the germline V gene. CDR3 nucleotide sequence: TGTGCCAGCAGTGATAAGGCAGGATATTCACCCCTCCACTTT. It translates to CASSDKAGYSPLHF.

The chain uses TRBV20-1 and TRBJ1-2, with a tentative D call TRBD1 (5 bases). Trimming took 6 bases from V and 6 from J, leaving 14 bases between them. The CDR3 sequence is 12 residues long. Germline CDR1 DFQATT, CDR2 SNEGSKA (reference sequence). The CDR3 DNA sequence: TGCAGTGCCGAACAGGTTGTTAATGGCTACACCTTC. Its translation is CSAEQVVNGYTF.

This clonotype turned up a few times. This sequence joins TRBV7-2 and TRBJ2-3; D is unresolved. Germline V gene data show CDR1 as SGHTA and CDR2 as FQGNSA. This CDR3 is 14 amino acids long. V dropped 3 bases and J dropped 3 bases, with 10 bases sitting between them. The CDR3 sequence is CASSLTGFTDTQYF. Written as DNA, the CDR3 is TGTGCCAGCAGCTTGACGGGCTTTACAGATACGCAGTATTTT.

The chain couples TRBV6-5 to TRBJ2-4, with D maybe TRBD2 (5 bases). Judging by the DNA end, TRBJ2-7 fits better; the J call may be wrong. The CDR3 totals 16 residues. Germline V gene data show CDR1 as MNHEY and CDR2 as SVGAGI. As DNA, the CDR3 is TGTGCCAGCAGTTACTCCGGGTCCTGGGCGGCGGGCGAGCAGTACTTC. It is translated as CASSYSGSWAAGEQYF.